The 21 T cell receptor beta chains in this list originate from one sample, sequenced in a study of blood T cells in healthy people across ages. A sample-barcoded 5' primer and a J-beta primer mix were used in a second PCR of roughly 7 to 11 cycles. TCRdb used MiXCR to reprocess the 5' RACE reads, holding one entry per CDR3 protein. The table has roughly 700,000 distinct CDR3 sequences, just under 25% seen once. These data are also associated with another study on T cells of mothers and their children.

The material sequenced was blood. These receptors all stem from a boy under 18 in good health.

The rearrangement joins TRBV12-3 or TRBV12-4 to TRBJ2-1; a possible D gene is TRBD2 (6 bases). The CDR3 runs to 14 residues. V lost 8 bases and J lost 0, with 11 bases in between. The CDR3 sequence is CASWEESSYNEQFF. The CDR3 DNA reads TGTGCCAGCTGGGAGGAGAGCTCCTACAATGAGCAGTTCTTC.

CDR3 nucleotide sequence: TGTGCCAGCTCACCAGGGACTCGCTCCTACGAGCAGTACTTC. It yields the protein CASSPGTRSYEQYF. The chain recombines TRBV18 with TRBJ2-1; D is possibly TRBD2 (6 bases). The tail of the sequence fits TRBJ2-7 better, so the J call may be wrong. The CDR3 length is 14 residues. Germline V gives CDR1 KGHSH, CDR2 LQKENI.

The rearrangement links TRBV2 to TRBJ2-5; no clear D gene. This CDR3 comprises 12 residues. Looked up from germline, CDR1 is SNHLY and CDR2 is FYNNEI. V shed 7 bases and J shed 2 bases, with 8 bases lying between them. The CDR3 loop is CASIGFQETQYF. The CDR3 region has the DNA TGTGCCAGCATCGGGTTTCAAGAGACCCAGTACTTC.

The chain recombines TRBV7-9 with TRBJ2-5, with a tentative D call TRBD1 (6 bases). The closer fit of TRBJ2-7 to the DNA end suggests the J call may be wrong. Germline assignment: CDR1 SEHNR and CDR2 FQNEAQ (reference sequence). The CDR3 has 14 amino acids. CDR3: CASSSQGESHEQYF. Here the CDR3 DNA reads TGTGCCAGCAGCTCACAGGGTGAGTCGCACGAGCAGTACTTC.

The chain combines TRBV2 with TRBJ2-5; weak D call: TRBD1 (5 bases). Trimming pared 3 bases from V and 5 bases from J, leaving 16 bases between. Looked up from germline, CDR1 is SNHLY and CDR2 is FYNNEI. This CDR3 contains 15 residues. CDR3 DNA sequence: TGTGCCAGCAGTGAGTTCGCAGGGTCTCTGGAGACCCAGTACTTC. It yields the protein CASSEFAGSLETQYF.

V gene TRBV20-1 combines with J gene TRBJ2-5; the match to TRBD2 covers 9 bases. Germline-derived CDR1 and CDR2 are DFQATT and SNEGSKA (reference sequence). The CDR3 sequence is 12 residues long. Trimming took 1 base from V and 13 from J; bases not matched to a gene: 7. The CDR3 region has the DNA TGCAGTGCTAGAGTGACTAGCGGCACGTGGTACTTC. Its protein is CSARVTSGTWYF.

In DNA, the CDR3 is TGTGCCAGCAGCCAAACTGGGGCCAACGTCCTGACTTTC. Translation: CASSQTGANVLTF. V and J are TRBV3-1 and TRBJ2-6; D is unclear. Between the trimmed V and J ends, which lost 2 bases and 2 bases, there was a span of 1 base. Germline V lookup: CDR1 LGHDT, CDR2 YNNKEL (reference sequence). The CDR3 sequence is 13 residues long.

The chain uses TRBV6-1 and TRBJ2-6, with D uncertain. V lost 6 bases to trimming and J lost 0 bases, with 15 bases between them. CDR3 length: 17 amino acids. Germline lookup yields CDR1 MNHNS and CDR2 SASEGT. The CDR3 region is CASSKTTLVSGANVLTF. CDR3 in DNA: TGTGCCAGCAGCAAAACGACGCTGGTCTCTGGGGCCAACGTCCTGACTTTC.

There are a few counts of this clonotype. The chain has TRBV7-3 and TRBJ2-1; TRBD2 aligns across 11 bases. Germline assignment: CDR1 SGHTA and CDR2 FQGTGA. With V trimmed by 5 bases and J by 3 bases, 6 bases remained unmatched. The CDR3 covers 16 residues. The CDR3 protein is CASSPLAGADYNEQFF. CDR3 DNA: TGTGCCAGCAGCCCACTAGCGGGAGCGGACTACAATGAGCAGTTCTTC.

This clonotype showed up just a few times. The chain links TRBV6-1 to TRBJ2-5; 8 bases are shared with TRBD2. Germline-derived CDR1 and CDR2 are MNHNS and SASEGT. The CDR3 is 12 residues long. The CDR3 coding sequence is TGTGTCGTTAGCGGGGTCCAAGAGACCCAGTACTTC. Amino acid sequence: CVVSGVQETQYF.

The J gene is TRBJ2-2, the V gene TRBV10-3; a possible D gene is TRBD2 (6 bases). Trimming stripped 6 bases from V and 6 bases from J, with 8 bases between. From germline, CDR1 is ENHRY and CDR2 SYGVKD. The CDR3 consists of 12 residues. The CDR3 loop is CAIREGPGELFF. The CDR3 DNA reads TGTGCCATCAGGGAGGGGCCCGGGGAGCTGTTTTTT.

The V call is TRBV29-1, the J call TRBJ1-2; perhaps TRBD1 as D (5 bases). Germline lookup yields CDR1 SQVTM and CDR2 ANQGSEA. Trimming pared 2 bases from V and 7 bases from J, leaving 11 bases between. The CDR3 is made up of 12 amino acids. The DNA for the CDR3 is TGCAGCGTTGAACCCCTGGGGCCTGGCTACACCTTC. Amino acids: CSVEPLGPGYTF. Based on the CDR3 plus reference TRBV29-1 and TRBJ1-2, the full variable domain is SAVISQKPSRDICQRGTSLTIQCQVDSQVTMMFWYRQQPGQSLTLIATANQGSEATYESGFVIDKFPISRPNLTFSTLTVSNMSPEDSSIYLCSVEPLGPGYTFGSGTRLTVV.

The V call is TRBV12-3 or TRBV12-4, the J call TRBJ2-5, with TRBD2 matching 8 bases. This CDR3 comprises 14 residues. The V and J ends lost 7 bases and 2 bases, in that order; junction bases with no gene match: 6. The CDR3 nucleotides are TGTGCCAGCACCGGGACTAGAGGGCAAGAGACCCAGTACTTC. Amino acid sequence: CASTGTRGQETQYF.

This clonotype was counted a few times. CDR3 in amino acids: CASSTTSGAYNEQFF. CDR3 DNA sequence: TGTGCCAGCAGTACCACTAGCGGCGCCTACAATGAGCAGTTCTTC. The chain combines TRBV6-5 with TRBJ2-5; 8 bases agree with TRBD2. The J call may not be correct, given that the DNA end is closer to TRBJ2-1. Germline V gene data show CDR1 as MNHEY and CDR2 as SVGAGI. This CDR3 has 15 amino acids.

This chain joins TRBV7-9 and TRBJ1-1; D remains unclear. With 1 base removed from V and 1 base from J, the gap between germline ends came to 13 bases. Germline CDR1 reads SEHNR; CDR2 reads FQNEAQ (reference sequence). This CDR3 contains 16 residues. CDR3 sequence reads: CASSLGLFRQNTEAFF. For the CDR3, the DNA is TGTGCCAGCAGCTTAGGGTTATTTAGACAGAACACTGAAGCTTTCTTT.

The rearrangement uses TRBV11-3 and TRBJ2-7; TRBD1 agrees at 9 bases. The trim removed 3 bases at V and 6 bases at J, leaving 15 bases unmatched. CDR1 SGHNT and CDR2 YENEEA come from the germline V gene. The CDR3 totals 17 residues. CDR3 amino acids: CASSFLPGTGRLGEQYF. The CDR3 coding sequence is TGTGCCAGCAGCTTTCTTCCCGGGACAGGGAGGCTAGGCGAGCAGTACTTC.

V gene TRBV7-8 combines with J gene TRBJ2-1, with D maybe TRBD1 (6 bases). The germline V gene encodes CDR1 SGHVS and CDR2 FQNEAQ. Trimming removed 1 base at V and 5 bases at J, with 15 bases between. This CDR3 comprises 16 residues. In DNA, the CDR3 is TGTGCCAGCAGCTTAGTAGAAAGGGGGATTGACAATGAGCAGTTCTTC. It translates to CASSLVERGIDNEQFF.

The chain links TRBV28 to TRBJ2-1; the match to TRBD2 covers 8 bases. Trimming at V came to 5 bases and at J to 0 bases, leaving 9 bases not matched to a gene. Germline CDR1 and CDR2: MDHEN and SYDVKM. The CDR3 is made up of 17 amino acids. CDR3 sequence: CASSTALAGSSYNEQFF. The CDR3 coding sequence is TGTGCCAGCAGTACAGCTTTAGCGGGAAGCTCCTACAATGAGCAGTTCTTC. The full variable domain, with the rest looked up from reference TRBV28 and TRBJ2-1, is DVKVTQSSRYLVKRTGEKVFLECVQDMDHENMFWYRQDPGLGLRLIYFSYDVKMKEKGDIPEGYSVSREKKERFSLILESASTNQTSMYLCASSTALAGSSYNEQFFGPGTRLTVL.

This clonotype has only a few counts. The chain is built from TRBV29-1 and TRBJ1-2; D might be TRBD1 (5 bases). CDR1 is SQVTM, CDR2 ANQGSEA, per germline. Deletions cut 3 bases from V and 4 bases from J, with 15 bases between. The CDR3 has 14 amino acids. The CDR3 DNA reads as TGCAGCGTTGACCCCCAGGGTACGGGCTATGGCTACACCTTC. Translated, it gives CSVDPQGTGYGYTF.

V and J are TRBV7-9 and TRBJ2-7, with a tentative D call TRBD2 (7 bases). The V end lost 11 bases, the J end lost 0 bases, and 20 bases lay between the germline ends. Germline V gene lookup returns CDR1 SEHNR and CDR2 FQNEAQ (reference sequence). The CDR3 is 15 residues long. The CDR3 protein is CACALGGGVSYEQYF. The CDR3 DNA sequence: TGTGCCTGCGCCCTGGGGGGGGGCGTCTCCTACGAGCAGTACTTC.

The chain is built from TRBV10-3 and TRBJ2-5; 13 bases map to TRBD2. The J call is uncertain, as TRBJ2-1 better fits the DNA end. Germline CDR1 reads ENHRY; CDR2 reads SYGVKD. CDR3 length equals 14 residues. Here the CDR3 DNA reads TGTGCCATCAGTGAGGGACTAGCGGGAGCTGAGCAGTTCTTC. As protein: CAISEGLAGAEQFF.